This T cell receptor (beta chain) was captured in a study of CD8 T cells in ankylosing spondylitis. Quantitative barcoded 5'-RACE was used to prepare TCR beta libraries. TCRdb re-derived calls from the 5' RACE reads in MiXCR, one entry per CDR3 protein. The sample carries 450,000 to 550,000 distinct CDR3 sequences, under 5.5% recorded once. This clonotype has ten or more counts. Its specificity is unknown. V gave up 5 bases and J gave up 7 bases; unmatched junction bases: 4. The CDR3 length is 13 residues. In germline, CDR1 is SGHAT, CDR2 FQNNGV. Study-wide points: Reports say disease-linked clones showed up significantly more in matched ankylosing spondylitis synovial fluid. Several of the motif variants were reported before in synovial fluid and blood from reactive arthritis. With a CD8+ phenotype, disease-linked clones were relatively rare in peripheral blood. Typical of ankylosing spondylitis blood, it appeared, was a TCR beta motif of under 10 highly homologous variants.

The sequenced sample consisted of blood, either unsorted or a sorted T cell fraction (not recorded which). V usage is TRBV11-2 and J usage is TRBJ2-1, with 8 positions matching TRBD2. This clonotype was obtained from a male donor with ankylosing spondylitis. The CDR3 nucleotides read TGTGCCAGCAGCACCAGCGGGAGAAATGAGCAGTTCTTC. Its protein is CASSTSGRNEQFF.